This T cell receptor (beta chain) was recorded in a study of identifying expanded T cells in peripheral blood. This clone appeared a single time. Its antigen is unknown. Study conclusions and caveats: Variance in clone template counts between approximately 2-week samples significantly increased with total template count across all healthy donors. Over two and four weeks, about 16 and 19 clones changed, versus approximately 1.1 between replicates.

Healthy donors had no documented immune events, such as infections, while sampled. Profiled with immunoSEQ multiplex PCR; TCRdb holds only in-frame clones, not every one. In the table there are some 76,000 clones, roughly 90% of which are singletons. Sequenced sample: blood. This receptor was identified in a person aged 18-69 years in good health.

CDR3 sequence: CASSTLAGGPREQFF. CDR3 DNA: TGTGCCAGCAGCACCCTAGCGGGGGGGCCGCGTGAGCAGTTCTTC. V and J are TRBV6-7 and TRBJ2-1; 12 nucleotides line up with TRBD2. TRBV6-7 is recorded as an ORF, its role being uncertain. CDR3 length equals 15 residues. V trimming: 6 bases; J trimming: 9 bases; junction bases outside the gene matches: 9.